The T cell receptor beta chain under discussion was sequenced for a study of radiation and T cells in renal cell carcinoma. Time point of the sample: blood 4 weeks post-SBRT, at nephrectomy. Treatment described: 15 Gy SBRT to primary tumor, nephrectomy 4 weeks later. The patient's renal cell carcinoma had clear cell pathology. The CDR3 has 14 amino acids. V shed 5 bases, J shed 6 bases, and the junction held 9 bases outside the gene matches. Germline CDR1 reads SEHNR; CDR2 reads FQNEAQ (reference sequence). Clones were read by immunoSEQ multiplex PCR, and TCRdb kept only the in-frame ones, dropping some. The sample yields roughly 86,000 clones, 85% seen once.

The sequence came from a man aged 50 to 59 with renal cell carcinoma. The chain links TRBV7-9 to TRBJ2-7, with TRBD1 identical over 8 bases. The specimen comprised blood, sampled from a patient whose treatment included radiotherapy and nephrectomy. The CDR3 protein is CASSTGTGSFEQYF. As DNA, the CDR3 is TGTGCCAGCAGCACCGGGACAGGTTCGTTCGAGCAGTACTTC. Full variable domain (remainder filled in from reference TRBV7-9 and TRBJ2-7): DTGVSQNPRHKITKRGQNVTFRCDPISEHNRLYWYRQTLGQGPEFLTYFQNEAQLEKSRLLSDRFSAERPKGSFSTLEIQRTEQGDSAMYLCASSTGTGSFEQYFGPGTRLTVT.